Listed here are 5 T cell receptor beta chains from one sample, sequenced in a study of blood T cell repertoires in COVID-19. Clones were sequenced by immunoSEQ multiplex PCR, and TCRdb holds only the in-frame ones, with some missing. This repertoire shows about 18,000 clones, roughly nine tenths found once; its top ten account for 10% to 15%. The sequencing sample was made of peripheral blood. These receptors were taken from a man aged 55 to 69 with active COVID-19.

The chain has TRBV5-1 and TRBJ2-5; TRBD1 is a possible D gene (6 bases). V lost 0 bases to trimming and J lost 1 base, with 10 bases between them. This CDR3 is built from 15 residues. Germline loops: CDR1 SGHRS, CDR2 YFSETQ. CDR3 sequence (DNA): TGCGCCAGCAGCTTGGGTGGGACATCCCAAGAGACCCAGTACTTC. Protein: CASSLGGTSQETQYF.

CDR3 amino acids: CASSTGEGQPQHF. The CDR3, as DNA: TGTGCCAGCAGTACGGGAGAGGGTCAGCCCCAGCATTTT. This chain joins TRBV6-4 and TRBJ1-5; no definite D call. This CDR3 spans 13 amino acids. Germline CDR1 is MRHNA and CDR2 is SNTAGT. The V and J ends lost 5 bases and 6 bases respectively, with 11 bases between them.

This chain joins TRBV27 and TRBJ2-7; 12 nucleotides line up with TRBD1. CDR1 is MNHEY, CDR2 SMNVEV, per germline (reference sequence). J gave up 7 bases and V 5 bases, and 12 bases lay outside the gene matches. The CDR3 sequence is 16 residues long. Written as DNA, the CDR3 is TGTGCCAGCAGTACGGGACAGGGGGCCTGGCATCTGGAGCAGTACTTC. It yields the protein CASSTGQGAWHLEQYF.

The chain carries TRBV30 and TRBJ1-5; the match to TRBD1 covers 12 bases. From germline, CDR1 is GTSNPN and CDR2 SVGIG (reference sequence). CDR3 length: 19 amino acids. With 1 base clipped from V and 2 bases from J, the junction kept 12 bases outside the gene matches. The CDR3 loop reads CAWSASGTGGVGGNQPQHF. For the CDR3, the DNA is TGTGCCTGGAGTGCCTCCGGGACAGGGGGCGTCGGGGGCAATCAGCCCCAGCATTTT.

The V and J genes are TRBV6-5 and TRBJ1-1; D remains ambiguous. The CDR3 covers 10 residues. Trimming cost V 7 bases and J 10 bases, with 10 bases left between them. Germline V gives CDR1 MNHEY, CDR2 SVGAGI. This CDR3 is CASNGRGAFF. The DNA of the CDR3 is TGTGCCAGCAACGGCAGAGGAGCTTTCTTT.